These T cell receptor beta chains were read from a single sample in a study of cytomegalovirus exposure and HLA in healthy donors. Sequencing used immunoSEQ multiplex PCR; TCRdb keeps in-frame clones, though not all of them. The profile shows 100,000 to 150,000 clones, 90% to 96% of them singletons. The specimen sequenced was PBMCs. The receptors derive from a man aged 18-30 years in good health and CMV-seronegative. The CDR3 runs from the conserved cysteine through the conserved F or W. The D gene is left open where the match is weak. Clone size is given for some rows only: seen once, a few or many times, or a class if the clone is expanded.

CDR3aa: CASSQGSSGNTIYF
d_gene: .
abundance: .
j_gene: TRBJ1-3
v_gene: TRBV4-3

CDR3aa: CSVATTGTAPNQPQHF
d_gene: TRBD1
abundance: .
j_gene: TRBJ1-5
v_gene: TRBV29-1

CDR3aa: CASSHTGGYGYTF
d_gene: TRBD1
abundance: .
j_gene: TRBJ1-2
v_gene: TRBV4-3

CDR3aa: CASSQDRGHGDTQYF
d_gene: TRBD1
abundance: .
j_gene: TRBJ2-3
v_gene: TRBV23-1

CDR3aa: CATSVLQGREQYF
d_gene: TRBD1
abundance: .
j_gene: TRBJ2-7
v_gene: TRBV15

CDR3aa: CASSLFRRDEQFF
d_gene: .
abundance: .
j_gene: TRBJ2-1
v_gene: TRBV27

CDR3aa: CASSLGHGTANYGYTF
d_gene: TRBD1
abundance: once
j_gene: TRBJ1-2
v_gene: TRBV5-4

CDR3aa: CASSSYRDRGLTGELFF
d_gene: TRBD1
abundance: .
j_gene: TRBJ2-2
v_gene: TRBV18

CDR3aa: CASSYGGRNSNQPQHF
d_gene: .
abundance: .
j_gene: TRBJ1-5
v_gene: TRBV6-6

CDR3aa: CASSSLTGTSHEQYF
d_gene: TRBD2
abundance: .
j_gene: TRBJ2-7
v_gene: TRBV28

CDR3aa: CATSDRGSNQPQHF
d_gene: .
abundance: .
j_gene: TRBJ1-5
v_gene: TRBV19

CDR3aa: CACKGPGPQHF
d_gene: .
abundance: .
j_gene: TRBJ1-5
v_gene: TRBV30

CDR3aa: CAWSVPRDSDYEQYF
d_gene: TRBD1
abundance: .
j_gene: TRBJ2-7
v_gene: TRBV30

CDR3aa: CASSLSGRDVETQYF
d_gene: TRBD2
abundance: .
j_gene: TRBJ2-5
v_gene: TRBV5-1

CDR3aa: CASSLLSLFEETQYF
d_gene: .
abundance: .
j_gene: TRBJ2-5
v_gene: TRBV5-6

CDR3aa: CASSSSGRAEKGFGTQYF
d_gene: TRBD2
abundance: .
j_gene: TRBJ2-3
v_gene: TRBV27

CDR3aa: CASSLGAGGTDTQYF
d_gene: TRBD2
abundance: .
j_gene: TRBJ2-3
v_gene: TRBV28

CDR3aa: CASSDSGRTSSYEQYF
d_gene: TRBD2
abundance: .
j_gene: TRBJ2-7
v_gene: TRBV27

CDR3aa: CAWTPSGAEAFF
d_gene: .
abundance: .
j_gene: TRBJ1-1
v_gene: TRBV30

CDR3aa: CAISERGSQSQQYF
d_gene: .
abundance: .
j_gene: TRBJ2-7
v_gene: TRBV10-3

CDR3aa: CASRRTSGVRYEQYF
d_gene: TRBD2
abundance: .
j_gene: TRBJ2-7
v_gene: TRBV19

CDR3aa: CASSPFTEYNTEAFF
d_gene: .
abundance: .
j_gene: TRBJ1-1
v_gene: TRBV18

CDR3aa: CASSEVGGRSTDTQYF
d_gene: TRBD2
abundance: .
j_gene: TRBJ2-3
v_gene: TRBV2

CDR3aa: CACMGDTDTEAFF
d_gene: .
abundance: .
j_gene: TRBJ1-1
v_gene: TRBV30

CDR3aa: CASSLGLYSNQPQHF
d_gene: .
abundance: .
j_gene: TRBJ1-5
v_gene: TRBV19

CDR3aa: CAISDSSGGYNEQFF
d_gene: TRBD2
abundance: .
j_gene: TRBJ2-1
v_gene: TRBV10-3

CDR3aa: CASSEASRLAGLTGELFF
d_gene: TRBD2
abundance: once
j_gene: TRBJ2-2
v_gene: TRBV6-1

CDR3aa: CAWSGGTGGARAEKLFF
d_gene: TRBD1
abundance: .
j_gene: TRBJ1-4
v_gene: TRBV30

CDR3aa: CASSYLGLAGYNEQFF
d_gene: TRBD2
abundance: .
j_gene: TRBJ2-1
v_gene: TRBV6-5

CDR3aa: CASSLLPVSYNEQFF
d_gene: .
abundance: .
j_gene: TRBJ2-1
v_gene: TRBV27

CDR3aa: CSVEDPSAKNIQYF
d_gene: .
abundance: .
j_gene: TRBJ2-4
v_gene: TRBV29-1

CDR3aa: CASSLASGTYNEQFF
d_gene: TRBD2
abundance: .
j_gene: TRBJ2-1
v_gene: TRBV28

CDR3aa: CASSSGTGGGSGANVLTF
d_gene: TRBD1
abundance: .
j_gene: TRBJ2-6
v_gene: TRBV28